The T cell receptor beta chain under discussion was sequenced for a study of blood T cell repertoires in COVID-19. For the study at large: T cells, B-cell-depleted T cells, or PBMCs supplied cDNA or gDNA.

Method: immunoSEQ multiplex PCR; TCRdb's copy keeps in-frame clones and lacks some. Of roughly 100,000 clones in the sample, about 90% were seen once. The sample consisted of peripheral blood. The clonotype comes from a human donor in a cohort sampled during active COVID-19.

CDR3 DNA: TGCGCCAGCAGCCAAGCGAGGACTAGCGGAAACAATGAGCAGTTCTTC. This translates into CASSQARTSGNNEQFF. The genes are TRBV4-1 and TRBJ2-1; 10 bases align to TRBD2. Trimming cost V 1 base and J 5 bases; bases outside gene matches: 5. The CDR3 loop spans 16 amino acids. Germline V gene sequence: CDR1 MGHRA, CDR2 YSYEKL.